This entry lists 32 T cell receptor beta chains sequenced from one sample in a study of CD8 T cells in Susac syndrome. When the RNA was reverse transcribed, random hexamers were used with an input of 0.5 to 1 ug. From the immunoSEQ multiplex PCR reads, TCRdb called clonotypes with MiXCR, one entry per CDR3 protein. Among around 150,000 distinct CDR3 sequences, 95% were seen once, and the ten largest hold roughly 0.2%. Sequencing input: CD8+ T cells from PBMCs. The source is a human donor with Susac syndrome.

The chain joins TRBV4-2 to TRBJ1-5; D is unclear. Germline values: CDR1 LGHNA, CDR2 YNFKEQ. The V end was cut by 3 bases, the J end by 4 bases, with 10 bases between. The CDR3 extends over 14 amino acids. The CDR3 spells CASSHPLGNQPQHF. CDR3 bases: TGTGCCAGCAGCCATCCCTTGGGAAATCAGCCCCAGCATTTT.

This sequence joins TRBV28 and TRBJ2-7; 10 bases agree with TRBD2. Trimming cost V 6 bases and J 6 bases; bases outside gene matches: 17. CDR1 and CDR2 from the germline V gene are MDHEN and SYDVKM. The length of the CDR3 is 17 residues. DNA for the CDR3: TGTGCCAGCAGGGCCCTTCAACCCAGCGGGAGGGCTCTCGAGCAGTACTTC. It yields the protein CASRALQPSGRALEQYF.

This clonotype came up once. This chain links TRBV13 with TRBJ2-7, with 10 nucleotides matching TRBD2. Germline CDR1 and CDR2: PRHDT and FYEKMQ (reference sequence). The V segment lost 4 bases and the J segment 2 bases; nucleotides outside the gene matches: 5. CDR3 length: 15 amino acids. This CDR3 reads CASSSEAGGPYEQYF. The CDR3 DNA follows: TGTGCCAGCAGCTCCGAAGCGGGAGGGCCCTACGAGCAGTACTTC. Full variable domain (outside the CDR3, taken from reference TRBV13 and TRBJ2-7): AAGVIQSPRHLIKEKRETATLKCYPIPRHDTVYWYQQGPGQDPQFLISFYEKMQSDKGSIPDRFSAQQFSDYHSELNMSSLELGDSALYFCASSSEAGGPYEQYFGPGTRLTVT.

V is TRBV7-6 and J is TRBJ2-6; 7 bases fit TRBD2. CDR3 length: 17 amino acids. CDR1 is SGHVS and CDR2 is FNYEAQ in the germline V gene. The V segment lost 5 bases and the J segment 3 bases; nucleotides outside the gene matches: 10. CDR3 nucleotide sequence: TGTGCCAGCAGCCGAGGGGAGGGTTTAGGTGGGGCCAACGTCCTGACTTTC. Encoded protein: CASSRGEGLGGANVLTF.

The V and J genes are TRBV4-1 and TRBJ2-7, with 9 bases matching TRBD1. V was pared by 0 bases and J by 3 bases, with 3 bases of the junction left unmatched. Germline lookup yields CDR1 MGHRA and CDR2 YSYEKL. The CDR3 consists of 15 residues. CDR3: CASSQDATGGYEQYF. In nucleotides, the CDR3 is TGCGCCAGCAGCCAAGATGCGACAGGGGGCTACGAGCAGTACTTC.

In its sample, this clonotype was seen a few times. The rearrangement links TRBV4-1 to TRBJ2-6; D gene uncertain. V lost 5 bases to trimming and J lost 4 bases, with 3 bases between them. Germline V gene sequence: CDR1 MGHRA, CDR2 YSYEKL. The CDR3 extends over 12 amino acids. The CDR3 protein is CASSAGANVLTF. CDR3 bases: TGCGCCAGCAGCGCCGGGGCCAACGTCCTGACTTTC.

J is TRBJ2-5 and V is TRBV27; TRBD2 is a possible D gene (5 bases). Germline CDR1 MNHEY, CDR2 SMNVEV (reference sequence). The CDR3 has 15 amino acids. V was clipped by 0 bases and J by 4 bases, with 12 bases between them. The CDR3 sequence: CASSLSYTSGETQYF. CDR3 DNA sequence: TGTGCCAGCAGTTTATCGTACACTAGTGGAGAGACCCAGTACTTC.

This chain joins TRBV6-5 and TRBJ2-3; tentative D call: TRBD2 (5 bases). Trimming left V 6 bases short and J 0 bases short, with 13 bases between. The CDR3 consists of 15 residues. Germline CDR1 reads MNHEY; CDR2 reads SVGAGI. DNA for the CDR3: TGTGCCAGCAGCTTACTAGGCCAAAGCACAGATACGCAGTATTTT. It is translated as CASSLLGQSTDTQYF.

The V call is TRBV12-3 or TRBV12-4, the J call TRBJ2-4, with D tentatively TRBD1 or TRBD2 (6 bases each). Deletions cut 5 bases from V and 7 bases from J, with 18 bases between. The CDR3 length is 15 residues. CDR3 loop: CASSSRLEGGNIQYF. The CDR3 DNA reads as TGTGCCAGCAGTAGCAGACTAGAAGGGGGGAACATTCAGTACTTC.

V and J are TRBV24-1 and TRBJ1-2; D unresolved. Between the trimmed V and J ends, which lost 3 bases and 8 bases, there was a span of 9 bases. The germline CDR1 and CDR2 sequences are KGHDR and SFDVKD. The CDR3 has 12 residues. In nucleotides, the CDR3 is TGTGCCACCAGTGATCCTCCACGGGGCTACACCTTC. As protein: CATSDPPRGYTF.

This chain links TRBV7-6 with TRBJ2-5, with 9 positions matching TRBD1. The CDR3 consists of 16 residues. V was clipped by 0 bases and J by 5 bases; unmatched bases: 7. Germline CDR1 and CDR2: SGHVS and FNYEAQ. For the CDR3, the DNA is TGTGCCAGCAGCTTAGCCGGGACAGGGAAGAGGGAGACCCAGTACTTC. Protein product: CASSLAGTGKRETQYF.

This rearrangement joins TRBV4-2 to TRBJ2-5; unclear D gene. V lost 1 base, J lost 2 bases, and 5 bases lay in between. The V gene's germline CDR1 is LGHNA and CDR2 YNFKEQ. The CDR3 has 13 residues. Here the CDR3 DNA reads TGTGCCAGCAGCCAAGGGCTGCAAGAGACCCAGTACTTC. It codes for CASSQGLQETQYF.

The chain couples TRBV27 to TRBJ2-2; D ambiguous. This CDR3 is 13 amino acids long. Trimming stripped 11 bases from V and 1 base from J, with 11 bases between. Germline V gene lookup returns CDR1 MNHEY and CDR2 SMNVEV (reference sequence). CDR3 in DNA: TGTGCCGCCAGAGGAATGAACACCGGGGAGCTGTTTTTT. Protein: CAARGMNTGELFF.

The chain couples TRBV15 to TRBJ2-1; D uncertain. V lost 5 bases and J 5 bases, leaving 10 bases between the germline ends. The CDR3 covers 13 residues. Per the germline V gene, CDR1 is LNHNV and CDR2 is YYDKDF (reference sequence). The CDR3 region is CATSGSLDNEQFF. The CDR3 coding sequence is TGTGCCACCAGCGGAAGTCTGGACAATGAGCAGTTCTTC.

The CDR3 DNA is TGTGCCAGCAGCTTAAGCACCAATGAGGATACGCAGTATTTT. Protein: CASSLSTNEDTQYF. The chain joins TRBV7-8 to TRBJ2-3; D is unclear. There are 14 residues in the CDR3. CDR1 SGHVS and CDR2 FQNEAQ come from the germline V gene. The germline V and J ends were trimmed by 2 bases and 6 bases, with 12 bases remaining between them.

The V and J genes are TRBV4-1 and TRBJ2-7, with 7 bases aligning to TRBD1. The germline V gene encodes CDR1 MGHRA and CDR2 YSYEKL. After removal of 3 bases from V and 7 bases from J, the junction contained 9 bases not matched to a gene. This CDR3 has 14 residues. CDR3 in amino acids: CASSQIGTEEEQYF. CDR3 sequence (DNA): TGCGCCAGCAGCCAGATTGGGACAGAGGAAGAGCAGTACTTC.

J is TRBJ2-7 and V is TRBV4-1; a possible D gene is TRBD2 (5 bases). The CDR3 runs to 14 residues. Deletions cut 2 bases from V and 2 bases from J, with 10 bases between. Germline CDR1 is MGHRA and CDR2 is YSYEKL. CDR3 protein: CASSQPGTPYEQYF. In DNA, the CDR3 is TGCGCCAGCAGCCAACCGGGAACCCCCTACGAGCAGTACTTC.

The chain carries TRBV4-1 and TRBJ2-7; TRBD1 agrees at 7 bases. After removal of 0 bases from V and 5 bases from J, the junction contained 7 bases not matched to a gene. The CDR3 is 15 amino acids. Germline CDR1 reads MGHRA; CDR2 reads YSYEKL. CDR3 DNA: TGCGCCAGCAGCCAAGATCAAGGGGGCTTCGACGAGCAGTACTTC. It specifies CASSQDQGGFDEQYF.

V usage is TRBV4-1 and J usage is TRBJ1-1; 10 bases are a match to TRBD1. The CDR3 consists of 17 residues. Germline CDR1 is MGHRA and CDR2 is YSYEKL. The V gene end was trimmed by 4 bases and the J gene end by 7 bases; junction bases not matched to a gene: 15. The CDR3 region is CASSLAGTGDGNGEAFF. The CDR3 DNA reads TGCGCCAGCAGCCTAGCCGGGACAGGGGATGGAAATGGTGAAGCTTTCTTT.

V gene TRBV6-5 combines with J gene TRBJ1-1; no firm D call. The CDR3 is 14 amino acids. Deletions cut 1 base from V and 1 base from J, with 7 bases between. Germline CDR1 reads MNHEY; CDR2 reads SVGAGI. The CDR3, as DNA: TGTGCCAGCAGTTACTATTCAGGGAACACTGAAGCTTTCTTT. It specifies CASSYYSGNTEAFF.

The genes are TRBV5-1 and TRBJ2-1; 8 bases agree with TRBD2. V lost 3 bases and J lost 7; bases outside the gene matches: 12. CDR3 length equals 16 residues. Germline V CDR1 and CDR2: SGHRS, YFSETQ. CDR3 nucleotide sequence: TGCGCCAGCAGCTCGTCAAGCGGGGGTCTCGGAAATGAGCAGTTCTTC. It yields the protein CASSSSSGGLGNEQFF.

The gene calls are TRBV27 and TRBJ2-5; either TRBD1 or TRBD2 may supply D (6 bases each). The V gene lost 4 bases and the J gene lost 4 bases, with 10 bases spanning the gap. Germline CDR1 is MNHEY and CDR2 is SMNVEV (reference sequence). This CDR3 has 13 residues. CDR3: CASSSQGGETQYF. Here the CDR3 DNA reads TGTGCCAGCAGTTCACAGGGAGGAGAGACCCAGTACTTC.

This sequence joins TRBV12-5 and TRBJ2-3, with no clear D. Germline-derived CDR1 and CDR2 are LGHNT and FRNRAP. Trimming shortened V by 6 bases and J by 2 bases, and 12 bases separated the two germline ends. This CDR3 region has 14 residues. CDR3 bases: TGTGCTAGTGGGGTCCCCGCCAACACAGATACGCAGTATTTT. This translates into CASGVPANTDTQYF. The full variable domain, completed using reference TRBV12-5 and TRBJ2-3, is DARVTQTPRHKVTEMGQEVTMRCQPILGHNTVFWYRQTMMQGLELLAYFRNRAPLDDSGMPKDRFSAEMPDATLATLKIQPSEPRDSAVYFCASGVPANTDTQYFGPGTRLTVL.

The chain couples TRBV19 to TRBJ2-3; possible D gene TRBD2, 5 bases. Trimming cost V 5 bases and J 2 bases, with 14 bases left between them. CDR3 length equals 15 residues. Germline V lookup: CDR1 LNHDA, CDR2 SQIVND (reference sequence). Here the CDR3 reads CASSFSSPSTDTQYF. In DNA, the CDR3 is TGTGCCAGTAGTTTCTCTAGCCCATCCACAGATACGCAGTATTTT.

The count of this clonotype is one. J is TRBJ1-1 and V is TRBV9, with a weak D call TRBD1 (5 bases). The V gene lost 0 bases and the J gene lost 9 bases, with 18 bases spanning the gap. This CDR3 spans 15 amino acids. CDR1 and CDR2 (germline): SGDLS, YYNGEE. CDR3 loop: CASSVGFFQGDQAFF. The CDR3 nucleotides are TGTGCCAGCAGCGTAGGGTTCTTCCAGGGTGATCAAGCTTTCTTT.

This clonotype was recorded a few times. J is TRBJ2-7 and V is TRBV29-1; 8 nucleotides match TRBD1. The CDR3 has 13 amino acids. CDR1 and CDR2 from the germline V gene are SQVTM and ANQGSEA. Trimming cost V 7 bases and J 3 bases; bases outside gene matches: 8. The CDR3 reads CSALTGENYEQYF. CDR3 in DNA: TGCAGCGCGTTGACAGGGGAGAACTACGAGCAGTACTTC.

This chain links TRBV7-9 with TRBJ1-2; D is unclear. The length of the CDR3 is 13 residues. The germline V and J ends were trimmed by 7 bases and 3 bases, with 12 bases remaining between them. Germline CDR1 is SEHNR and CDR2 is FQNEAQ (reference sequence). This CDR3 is CASTGSWDYGYTF. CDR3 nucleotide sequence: TGTGCCAGCACCGGCTCGTGGGACTATGGCTACACCTTC.

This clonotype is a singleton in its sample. The CDR3 here is CASSETGTLMNTEAFF. The CDR3 DNA reads TGTGCCAGCAGTGAAACGGGGACACTCATGAACACTGAAGCTTTCTTT. V gene TRBV2 combines with J gene TRBJ1-1; a possible D gene is TRBD1 (6 bases). From germline, CDR1 is SNHLY and CDR2 FYNNEI. Trimming shortened V by 2 bases and J by 0 bases, and 13 bases separated the two germline ends. The CDR3 runs to 16 residues.

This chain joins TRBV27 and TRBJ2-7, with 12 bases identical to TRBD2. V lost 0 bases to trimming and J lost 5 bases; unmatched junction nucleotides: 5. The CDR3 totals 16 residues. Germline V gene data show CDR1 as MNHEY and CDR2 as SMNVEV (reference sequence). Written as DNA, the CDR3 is TGTGCCAGCAGTTTATCGGGACTAGCGGGCGGGGACGAGCAGTACTTC. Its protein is CASSLSGLAGGDEQYF.

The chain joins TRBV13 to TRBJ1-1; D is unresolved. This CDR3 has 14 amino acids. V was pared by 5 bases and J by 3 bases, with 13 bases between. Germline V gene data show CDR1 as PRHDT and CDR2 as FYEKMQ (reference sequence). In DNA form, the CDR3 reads TGTGCCAGCAGCCCCGAGTCTGGGCACACTGAAGCTTTCTTT. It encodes CASSPESGHTEAFF.

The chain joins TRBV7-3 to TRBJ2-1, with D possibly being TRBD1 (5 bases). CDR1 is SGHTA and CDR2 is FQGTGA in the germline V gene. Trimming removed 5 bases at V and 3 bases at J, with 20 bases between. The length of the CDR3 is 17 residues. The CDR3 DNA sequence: TGTGCCAGCAGCCGCCCGAGCCAGGGTGCCAACTACAATGAGCAGTTCTTC. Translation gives CASSRPSQGANYNEQFF.

CDR3 coding DNA: TGTGCCAGCAACCCCTGGGGAGGCTCCTACAATGAGCAGTTCTTC. Its protein is CASNPWGGSYNEQFF. The chain uses TRBV9 and TRBJ2-1; D is possibly TRBD2 (6 bases). Germline V CDR1 and CDR2: SGDLS, YYNGEE. This CDR3 is built from 15 residues. V was shortened by 6 bases and J by 0 bases, with 13 bases between the two germline ends.